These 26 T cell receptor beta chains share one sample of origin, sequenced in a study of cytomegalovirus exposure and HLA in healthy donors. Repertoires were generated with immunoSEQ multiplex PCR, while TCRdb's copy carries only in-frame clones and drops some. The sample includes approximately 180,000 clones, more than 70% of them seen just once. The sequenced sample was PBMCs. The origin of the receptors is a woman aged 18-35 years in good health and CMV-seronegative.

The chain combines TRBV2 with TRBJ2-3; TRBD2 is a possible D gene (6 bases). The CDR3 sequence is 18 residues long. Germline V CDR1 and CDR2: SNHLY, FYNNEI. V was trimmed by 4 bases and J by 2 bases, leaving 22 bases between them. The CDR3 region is CASSVLGTGTSVTDTQYF. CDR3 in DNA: TGTGCCAGCAGTGTGTTGGGAACCGGGACTTCTGTCACAGATACGCAGTATTTT.

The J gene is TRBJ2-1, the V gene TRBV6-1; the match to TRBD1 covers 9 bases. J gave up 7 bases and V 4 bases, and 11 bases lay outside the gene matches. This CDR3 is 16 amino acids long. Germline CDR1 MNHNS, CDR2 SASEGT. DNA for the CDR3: TGTGCCAGCAGTGTTAGGGAAGACAGGGGGGGGAATGAGCAGTTCTTC. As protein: CASSVREDRGGNEQFF.

This chain's CDR3 is CASSVNRDHEQYF. The CDR3 DNA follows: TGTGCCAGCAGTGTAAACAGGGATCACGAGCAGTACTTC. The genes are TRBV6-4 and TRBJ2-7, with D tentatively TRBD1 (6 bases). The CDR3 loop spans 13 amino acids. Per germline, CDR1 MRHNA and CDR2 SNTAGT. The V end lost 4 bases, the J end lost 5 bases, and 12 bases lay between the germline ends.

CDR3 bases: TGCAGCGTTGCTAGCAATGAGCAGTTCTTC. This codes for CSVASNEQFF. V usage is TRBV29-1 and J usage is TRBJ2-1; D remains ambiguous. The CDR3 is made up of 10 amino acids. Germline V CDR1 and CDR2: SQVTM, ANQGSEA. V was pared by 4 bases and J by 6 bases, with 4 bases between.

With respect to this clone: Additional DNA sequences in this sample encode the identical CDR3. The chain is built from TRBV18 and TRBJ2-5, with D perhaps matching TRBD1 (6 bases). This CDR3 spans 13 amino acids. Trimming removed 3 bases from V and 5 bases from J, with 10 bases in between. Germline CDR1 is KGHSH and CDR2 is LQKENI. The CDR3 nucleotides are TGTGCCAGCTCACCTTACAGGGAGGAGACCCAGTACTTC. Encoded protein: CASSPYREETQYF.

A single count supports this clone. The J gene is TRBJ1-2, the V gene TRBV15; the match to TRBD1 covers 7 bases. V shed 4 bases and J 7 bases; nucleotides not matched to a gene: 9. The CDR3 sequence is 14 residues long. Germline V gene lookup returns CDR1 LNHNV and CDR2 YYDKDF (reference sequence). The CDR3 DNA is TGTGCCACCAGCAAGCGACAGGGAAGCGGTGGCTACACCTTC. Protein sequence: CATSKRQGSGGYTF.

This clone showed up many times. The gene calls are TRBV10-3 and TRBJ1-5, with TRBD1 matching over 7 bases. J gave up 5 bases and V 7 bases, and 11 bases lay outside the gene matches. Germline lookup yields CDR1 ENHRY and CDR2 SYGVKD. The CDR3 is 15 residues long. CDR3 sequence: CAIKGGRDSDQPQHF. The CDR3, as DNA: TGTGCCATCAAGGGTGGCAGGGACAGTGATCAGCCCCAGCATTTT.

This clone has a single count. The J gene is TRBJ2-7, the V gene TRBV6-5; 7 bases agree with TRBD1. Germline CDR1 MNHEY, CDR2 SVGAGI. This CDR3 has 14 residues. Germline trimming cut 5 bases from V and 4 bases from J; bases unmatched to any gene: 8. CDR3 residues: CASSEHTGVYEQYF. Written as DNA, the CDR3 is TGTGCCAGCAGTGAACACACAGGGGTTTACGAGCAGTACTTC.

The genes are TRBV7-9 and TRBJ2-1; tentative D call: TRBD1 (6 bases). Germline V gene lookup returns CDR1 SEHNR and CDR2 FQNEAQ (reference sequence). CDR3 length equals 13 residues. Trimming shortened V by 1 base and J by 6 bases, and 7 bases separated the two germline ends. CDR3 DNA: TGTGCCAGCAGCTTAGTAGGGGGCAATGAGCAGTTCTTC. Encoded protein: CASSLVGGNEQFF.

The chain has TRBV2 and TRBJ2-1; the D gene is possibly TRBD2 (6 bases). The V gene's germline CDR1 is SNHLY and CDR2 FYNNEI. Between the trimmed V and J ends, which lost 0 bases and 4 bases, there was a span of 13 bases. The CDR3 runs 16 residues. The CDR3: CASSEALSGGYNEQFF. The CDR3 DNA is TGTGCCAGCAGTGAAGCGCTTTCTGGGGGGTACAATGAGCAGTTCTTC.

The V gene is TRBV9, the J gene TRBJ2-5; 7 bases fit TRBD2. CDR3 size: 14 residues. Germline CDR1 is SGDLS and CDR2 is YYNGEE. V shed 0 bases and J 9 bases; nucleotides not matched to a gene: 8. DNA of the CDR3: TGTGCCAGCAGCGTAGCTAGCGGTGATCTTGCCCAGTACTTC. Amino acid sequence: CASSVASGDLAQYF.

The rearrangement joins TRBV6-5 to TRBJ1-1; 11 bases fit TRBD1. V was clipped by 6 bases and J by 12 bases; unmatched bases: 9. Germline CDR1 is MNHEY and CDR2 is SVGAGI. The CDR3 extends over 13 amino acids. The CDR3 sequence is CASRRPDRGLTFF. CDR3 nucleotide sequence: TGTGCCAGCAGAAGACCGGACAGGGGGCTTACTTTCTTT.

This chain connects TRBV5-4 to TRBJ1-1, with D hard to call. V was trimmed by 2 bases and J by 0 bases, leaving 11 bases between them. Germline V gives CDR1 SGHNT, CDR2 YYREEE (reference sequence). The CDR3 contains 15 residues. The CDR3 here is CASSFKREMNTEAFF. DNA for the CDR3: TGTGCCAGCAGCTTCAAAAGGGAGATGAACACTGAAGCTTTCTTT.

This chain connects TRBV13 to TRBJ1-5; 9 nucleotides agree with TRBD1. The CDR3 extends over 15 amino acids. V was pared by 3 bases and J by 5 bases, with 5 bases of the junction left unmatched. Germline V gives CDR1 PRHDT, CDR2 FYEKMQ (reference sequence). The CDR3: CASSFGTGRHQPQHF. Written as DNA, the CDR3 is TGTGCCAGCAGCTTCGGGACAGGGAGGCATCAGCCCCAGCATTTT.

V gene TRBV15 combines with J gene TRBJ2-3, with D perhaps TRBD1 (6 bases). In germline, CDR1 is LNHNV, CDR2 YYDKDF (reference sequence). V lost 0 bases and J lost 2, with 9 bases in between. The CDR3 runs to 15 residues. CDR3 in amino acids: CATSRDNRVTDTQYF. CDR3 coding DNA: TGTGCCACCAGCAGAGACAACAGGGTCACAGATACGCAGTATTTT.

The CDR3: CASSPGTGGRRGYTF. The CDR3 DNA follows: TGTGCCAGTAGTCCGGGGACAGGGGGCCGGCGCGGCTACACCTTC. V gene TRBV19 combines with J gene TRBJ1-2; 12 bases are shared with TRBD1. The CDR3 length is 15 residues. V lost 5 bases and J lost 8; bases outside the gene matches: 9. Per germline, CDR1 LNHDA and CDR2 SQIVND (reference sequence).

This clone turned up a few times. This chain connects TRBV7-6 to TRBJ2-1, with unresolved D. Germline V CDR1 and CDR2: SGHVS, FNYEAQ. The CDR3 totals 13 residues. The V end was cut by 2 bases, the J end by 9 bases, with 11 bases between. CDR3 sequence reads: CASSLRLSGEQFF. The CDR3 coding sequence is TGTGCCAGCAGCTTACGTCTTTCGGGTGAGCAGTTCTTC. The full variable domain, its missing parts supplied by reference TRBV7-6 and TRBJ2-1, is GAGVSQSPRYKVTKRGQDVALRCDPISGHVSLYWYRQALGQGPEFLTYFNYEAQQDKSGLPNDRFSAERPEGSISTLTIQRTEQRDSAMYRCASSLRLSGEQFFGPGTRLTVL.

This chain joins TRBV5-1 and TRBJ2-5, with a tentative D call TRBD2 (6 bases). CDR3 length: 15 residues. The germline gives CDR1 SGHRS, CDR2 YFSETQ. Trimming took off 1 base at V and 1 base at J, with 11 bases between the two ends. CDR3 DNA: TGCGCCAGCAGCTTGCAGGACTATACCCAAGAGACCCAGTACTTC. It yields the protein CASSLQDYTQETQYF.

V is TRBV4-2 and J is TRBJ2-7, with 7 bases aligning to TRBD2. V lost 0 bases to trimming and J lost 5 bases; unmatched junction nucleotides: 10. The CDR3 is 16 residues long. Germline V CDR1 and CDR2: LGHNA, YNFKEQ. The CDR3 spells CASSQDTAGVDHEQYF. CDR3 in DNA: TGTGCCAGCAGCCAAGATACGGCGGGAGTCGACCACGAGCAGTACTTC.

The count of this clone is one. For the CDR3, the DNA is TGTGCCAGCAGTTTCTATGGGACAGATAATACCGGGGAGCTGTTTTTT. Residues: CASSFYGTDNTGELFF. The chain employs TRBV27 and TRBJ2-2; 7 bases fit TRBD1. Trimming cost V 3 bases and J 5 bases; bases outside gene matches: 9. The CDR3 runs 16 residues. The germline CDR1 and CDR2 sequences are MNHEY and SMNVEV (reference sequence).

The CDR3 DNA reads as TGTGCCAGCAGCTCAAGACAGGGATACGAGCAGTACTTC. This translates into CASSSRQGYEQYF. This rearrangement joins TRBV5-5 to TRBJ2-7; TRBD1 matches at 7 bases. This CDR3 region has 13 residues. Germline V gene lookup returns CDR1 SGHKS and CDR2 YYEKEE (reference sequence). Trimming removed 3 bases from V and 4 bases from J; junction bases left unmatched: 4.

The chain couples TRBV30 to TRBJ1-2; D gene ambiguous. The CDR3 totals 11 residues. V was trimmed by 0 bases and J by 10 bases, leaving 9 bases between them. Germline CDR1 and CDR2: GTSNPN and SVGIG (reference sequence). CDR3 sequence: CAWSVAGFYTF. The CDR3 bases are TGTGCCTGGAGTGTAGCCGGTTTCTACACCTTC.

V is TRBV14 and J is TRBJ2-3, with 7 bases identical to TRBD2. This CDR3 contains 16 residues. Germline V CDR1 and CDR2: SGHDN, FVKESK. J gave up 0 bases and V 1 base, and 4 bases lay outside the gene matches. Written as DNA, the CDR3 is TGTGCCAGCAGCCAAGTGAGCGGGGCTAGCACAGATACGCAGTATTTT. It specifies CASSQVSGASTDTQYF.

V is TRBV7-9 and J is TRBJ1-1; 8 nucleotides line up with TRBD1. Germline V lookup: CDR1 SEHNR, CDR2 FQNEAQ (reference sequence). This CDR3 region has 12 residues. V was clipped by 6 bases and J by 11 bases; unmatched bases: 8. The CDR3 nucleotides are TGTGCCAGCAGTTTGGACAGGGCAGAGGCTTTCTTT. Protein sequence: CASSLDRAEAFF. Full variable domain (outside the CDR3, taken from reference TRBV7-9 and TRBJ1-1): DTGVSQNPRHKITKRGQNVTFRCDPISEHNRLYWYRQTLGQGPEFLTYFQNEAQLEKSRLLSDRFSAERPKGSFSTLEIQRTEQGDSAMYLCASSLDRAEAFFGQGTRLTVV.

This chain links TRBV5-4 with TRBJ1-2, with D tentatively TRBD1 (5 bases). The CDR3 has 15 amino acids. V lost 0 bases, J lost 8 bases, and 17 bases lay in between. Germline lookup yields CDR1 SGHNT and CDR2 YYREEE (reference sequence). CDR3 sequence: CASSLVGQGSQGYTF. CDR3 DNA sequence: TGTGCCAGCAGCTTGGTTGGTCAGGGAAGTCAAGGCTACACCTTC.

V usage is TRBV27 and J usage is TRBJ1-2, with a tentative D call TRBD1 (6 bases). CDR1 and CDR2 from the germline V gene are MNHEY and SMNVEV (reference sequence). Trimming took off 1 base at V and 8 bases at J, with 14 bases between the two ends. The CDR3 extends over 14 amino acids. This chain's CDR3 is CASSLYRAGEGYTF. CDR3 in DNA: TGTGCCAGCAGTTTATATCGGGCAGGGGAGGGCTACACCTTC.